This passage covers 10 T cell receptor beta chains from one sample sequenced in a study of metastatic and nonmetastatic thyroid tumors. Until they underwent thyroid surgery, no patient had received any treatment. Through MiXCR, TCRdb re-clonotyped the PCR reads. The data hold roughly 33,000 clones, with around a sixth observed a single time. Sample: blood. These TCRs come from a female donor with papillary thyroid cancer or a benign thyroid nodule (not recorded which). Some clones in this sample may be carry-over from other donors' samples.

This clone occurred many times. V and J are TRBV5-4 and TRBJ2-5, with a possible D match to TRBD2 (5 bases). The CDR3 totals 12 residues. Deletions cut 4 bases from V and 5 bases from J, with 9 bases between. Germline assignment: CDR1 SGHNT and CDR2 YYREEE (reference sequence). The CDR3 bases are TGTGCCAGCAGCATTACTAGGGAGACCCAGTACTTC. It translates to CASSITRETQYF.

This clone appeared many times. This sample includes further DNA sequences coding for the same CDR3. The V gene is TRBV19, the J gene TRBJ2-7; the D call may be TRBD1 or TRBD2 (5 bases each). V lost 6 bases to trimming and J lost 3 bases, with 18 bases between them. The CDR3 runs 15 residues. The germline CDR1 and CDR2 sequences are LNHDA and SQIVND (reference sequence). The CDR3 region has the DNA TGTGCCAGTAGACCCGGGGACGGGACCGACTACGAGCAGTACTTC. This codes for CASRPGDGTDYEQYF.

This rearrangement joins TRBV4-1 to TRBJ2-3; D remains unclear. This CDR3 has 15 amino acids. The germline V and J ends were trimmed by 1 base and 3 bases, with 11 bases remaining between them. The germline V gene has CDR1 MGHRA and CDR2 YSYEKL. The chain's CDR3 is CASSQAPGFTDTQYF. The CDR3 DNA reads as TGCGCCAGCAGCCAAGCTCCCGGATTTACAGATACGCAGTATTTT.

This clone has at least ten counts. V is TRBV7-2 and J is TRBJ1-1; D unresolved. Germline lookup yields CDR1 SGHTA and CDR2 FQGNSA. Trimming took off 3 bases at V and 2 bases at J, with 13 bases between the two ends. The CDR3 has 15 amino acids. The DNA of the CDR3 is TGTGCCAGCAGCTTCTTGAAGGGAGTAAACACTGAAGCTTTCTTT. It is translated as CASSFLKGVNTEAFF.

This chain joins TRBV7-2 and TRBJ1-6; D gene ambiguous. V was shortened by 0 bases and J by 6 bases, with 12 bases between the two germline ends. CDR3 length: 16 residues. Germline loops: CDR1 SGHTA, CDR2 FQGNSA. The CDR3 sequence: CASSLASPNANSPLHF. The CDR3 DNA sequence: TGTGCCAGCAGCTTAGCGTCCCCCAACGCTAATTCACCCCTCCACTTT.

V usage is TRBV28 and J usage is TRBJ2-7, with a tentative D call TRBD1 (6 bases). This CDR3 is 15 amino acids long. Per the germline V gene, CDR1 is MDHEN and CDR2 is SYDVKM. The ends were cut back, 5 bases at V and 0 bases at J, with 14 bases in the middle. CDR3: CASSPFEDSSYEQYF. CDR3 in DNA: TGTGCCAGCAGTCCGTTTGAGGACAGCTCCTACGAGCAGTACTTC.

This clone is classed as medium-sized. The chain has TRBV6-1 and TRBJ2-1, with D maybe TRBD2 (5 bases). The CDR3 length is 14 residues. The V end lost 2 bases, the J end lost 9 bases, and 14 bases lay between the germline ends. CDR1 is MNHNS and CDR2 is SASEGT in the germline V gene. The CDR3 sequence is CASSEIPSQIEQFF. DNA of the CDR3: TGTGCCAGCAGTGAAATCCCTAGCCAAATTGAGCAGTTCTTC.

This clone was detected many times. This chain connects TRBV5-5 to TRBJ1-5, with D maybe TRBD1 (6 bases). Germline V gives CDR1 SGHKS, CDR2 YYEKEE (reference sequence). V was pared by 0 bases and J by 5 bases, with 15 bases between. The CDR3 runs to 16 residues. CDR3 region: CASSLAAGGGDQPQHF. The CDR3 DNA reads as TGTGCCAGCAGCTTGGCCGCTGGGGGGGGCGATCAGCCCCAGCATTTT.

By its share, this clone is medium-sized. The chain has TRBV7-6 and TRBJ2-1; 9 bases are shared with TRBD2. Germline V gene sequence: CDR1 SGHVS, CDR2 FNYEAQ. The CDR3 is 15 amino acids. V shed 1 base, J shed 7 bases, and the junction held 5 bases outside the gene matches. CDR3 DNA sequence: TGTGCCAGCAGCTTAGAGGCGGGAGGGAGGAATGAGCAGTTCTTC. This encodes CASSLEAGGRNEQFF.

The V and J genes are TRBV6-2 or TRBV6-3 and TRBJ2-3; 12 nucleotides align to TRBD2. V trimming: 8 bases; J trimming: 4 bases; junction bases outside the gene matches: 7. CDR1 MNHEY and CDR2 SVGEGT come from the germline V gene. The CDR3 length is 15 residues. The CDR3 sequence is CASGELAGGPDTQYF. CDR3 in DNA: TGTGCCAGCGGAGAGCTAGCGGGAGGGCCAGATACGCAGTATTTT.